This T cell receptor beta chain came from a study of blood T cell repertoires in COVID-19 (dated by TCRdb to about 2020). Turning to the overall study: Samples from collaborators originated in the United States, Italy and Spain and spanned both the acute and convalescent phases of COVID-19. Samples were obtained from the ongoing ImmuneRACE study (first 160 participants) and from roughly 1,300 subjects provided by 6 global collaborators. The sample metadata nearly always contained a de-identified subject ID, COVID-19 status, age in years and sex. The dataset comprised deeply sampled blood TCRbeta repertoires from subjects exposed to, actively infected with, or recovered from COVID-19. The material from the prospective study consisted of cDNA or gDNA derived from T cells, B-cell-depleted T cells, or PBMCs. The repertoires were released in a freely available public database meant as a resource for research on the immune response to SARS-CoV-2. HLA class I and class II types, where available, came from metadata supplied by the sample provider rather than from assay-based typing. Overall study results and their limits: How much clinical and demographic metadata was included differed by source and by participant, and the metadata was provided uncurated.

Taken from cysteine to phenylalanine, the CDR3 has 13 residues. Kept here is only the CDR3 DNA, which spans 39 bases and is read in frame from base 1. The germline V gene specifies LGHNA as CDR1 and YNFKEQ as CDR2. Relative to germline, V is 2 bases shorter and J is 5 bases shorter, with 9 bases between their ends. In regard to this clone: No cognate antigen has been identified for it. Nothing much larger sits one base from this clone, and base qualities are not available.

Each collaborating institution followed its own protocols to collect whole blood in K2EDTA tubes. Collaborator samples were shipped for TCRbeta analysis as frozen whole blood, isolated PBMCs, or DNA extracted from either sample type. The immunoSEQ Assay, a bias-controlled multiplex PCR, was used to amplify TCRbeta CDR3 regions from genomic DNA. In the paper's pipeline: Within the assay, amplification of reference gene primers was used to estimate how many nucleated cells each sample contained. Sequence reads were collapsed and filtered to measure the absolute abundance of every unique TCRbeta CDR3 rearrangement. For each sample, productive Simpson clonality was calculated as the square root of Simpson's diversity index across productive rearrangements. The table comes from immuneACCESS by way of TCRdb, which keeps in-frame sequences with V and J called. Part of the clones is missing from these tables; in studies checked, under half for an unresolved V gene and the rest for unknown reasons. That table supplies the V and J calls and clone size; D and trimming were determined from the DNA. Present in this sample are just over 150,000 clones, approximately 92% of which were seen just once. Approximately 15% of the sample belongs to the ten largest clones.

Sequenced sample: peripheral blood. Recombination connected TRBV4-2 to TRBJ2-5; no confident D gene assignment can be made. This sequence was found in a woman in her thirties or forties with acute or convalescent COVID-19. The sequence in DNA is TGTGCCAGCAGCCAAAAAAGGCGGGAGACCCAGTACTTC. The translation is CASSQKRRETQYF.